This entry lists 25 T cell receptor beta chains sequenced from one sample in a study of OX40 agonist ivuxolimab in advanced cancers. The protocol was immunoSEQ multiplex PCR, while the TCRdb copy is restricted to in-frame clones and leaves out a portion. The data hold 39,000 or so clones, with about 90% observed a single time. Sequencing was performed on CD4+ or CD8+ T cells sorted from blood, taken in a trial of the OX40 agonist ivuxolimab. The source is an adult with an advanced solid tumor such as melanoma, head and neck, liver or kidney cancer.

This clone was picked up one time. The CDR3 reads CASSLGPRLFF. The CDR3 coding sequence is TGTGCCAGCAGCTTAGGTCCTAGACTGTTCTTC. V gene TRBV7-9 combines with J gene TRBJ2-1, with D hard to call. The germline V and J ends were trimmed by 1 base and 15 bases, with 10 bases remaining between them. The CDR3 covers 11 residues. Germline CDR1 SEHNR, CDR2 FQNEAQ (reference sequence). Drawing the rest from reference TRBV7-9 and TRBJ2-1, the complete variable domain is DTGVSQNPRHKITKRGQNVTFRCDPISEHNRLYWYRQTLGQGPEFLTYFQNEAQLEKSRLLSDRFSAERPKGSFSTLEIQRTEQGDSAMYLCASSLGPRLFFGPGTRLTVL.

The chain is built from TRBV19 and TRBJ1-4; D is unresolved. Germline V lookup: CDR1 LNHDA, CDR2 SQIVND (reference sequence). With 6 bases removed from V and 2 bases from J, the gap between germline ends came to 10 bases. The CDR3 extends over 14 amino acids. The CDR3: CASRHIGTNEKLFF. Written as DNA, the CDR3 is TGTGCCAGTAGGCACATCGGTACTAATGAAAAACTGTTTTTT.

The V and J genes are TRBV6-1 and TRBJ2-5, with D unresolved. V was trimmed by 2 bases and J by 7 bases, leaving 14 bases between them. CDR1 is MNHNS and CDR2 is SASEGT in the germline V gene. This CDR3 contains 14 residues. As DNA, the CDR3 is TGTGCCAGCAGTGAATTCTTTCGGCCGGGGACCCAGTACTTC. Its translation is CASSEFFRPGTQYF.

This chain joins TRBV5-1 and TRBJ2-2; D tentatively reads TRBD1 or TRBD2 (5 bases each). CDR3 length: 13 residues. With 0 bases removed from V and 6 bases from J, the gap between germline ends came to 6 bases. CDR1 is SGHRS and CDR2 is YFSETQ in the germline V gene. CDR3 residues: CASSLAGPGELFF. Here the CDR3 DNA reads TGCGCCAGCAGCTTGGCGGGGCCCGGGGAGCTGTTTTTT.

The V call is TRBV5-5, the J call TRBJ1-3; TRBD1 matches at 8 bases. The CDR3 has 17 amino acids. Per the germline V gene, CDR1 is SGHKS and CDR2 is YYEKEE (reference sequence). With V trimmed by 3 bases and J by 3 bases, 11 bases remained unmatched. This CDR3 reads CASSSRTGQSGGNTIYF. The DNA for the CDR3 is TGTGCCAGCAGCTCCAGGACAGGGCAATCGGGTGGAAACACCATATATTTT.

This chain links TRBV20-1 with TRBJ2-5; D is unclear. The CDR3 is 11 amino acids. Germline CDR1 reads DFQATT; CDR2 reads SNEGSKA (reference sequence). V was trimmed by 3 bases and J by 2 bases, leaving 4 bases between them. The CDR3, as DNA: TGCAGTGCTAGCGGGCAAGAGACCCAGTACTTC. It codes for CSASGQETQYF.

The V gene is TRBV7-3, the J gene TRBJ2-5; D remains unclear. This CDR3 spans 13 amino acids. Germline V lookup: CDR1 SGHTA, CDR2 FQGTGA. V was pared by 2 bases and J by 0 bases, with 4 bases between. Here the CDR3 reads CASSLHDQETQYF. The CDR3 DNA is TGTGCCAGCAGCTTACACGACCAAGAGACCCAGTACTTC.

This chain links TRBV7-2 with TRBJ2-2, with 7 positions matching TRBD1. The CDR3 is 18 residues long. Germline loops: CDR1 SGHTA, CDR2 FQGNSA. V shed 3 bases and J 6 bases; nucleotides not matched to a gene: 16. For the CDR3, the DNA is TGTGCCAGCAGCTTCGATCTCGGACAGGCTCGCTTGGCCGGGGAGCTGTTTTTT. Protein: CASSFDLGQARLAGELFF. Using reference TRBV7-2 and TRBJ2-2 for the parts outside the CDR3, the full variable domain is GAGVSQSPSNKVTEKGKDVELRCDPISGHTALYWYRQSLGQGLEFLIYFQGNSAPDKSGLPSDRFSAERTGGSVSTLTIQRTQQEDSAVYLCASSFDLGQARLAGELFFGEGSRLTVL.

The chain couples TRBV10-3 to TRBJ1-1; D is ambiguous. Germline-derived CDR1 and CDR2 are ENHRY and SYGVKD. The CDR3 consists of 15 residues. The V end was cut by 6 bases, the J end by 1 base, with 15 bases between. The CDR3 reads CAISPGGRENTEAFF. Here the CDR3 DNA reads TGTGCCATCAGCCCCGGTGGGAGGGAGAACACTGAAGCTTTCTTT.

The chain couples TRBV4-2 to TRBJ2-5; 7 bases align to TRBD1. Germline V gene sequence: CDR1 LGHNA, CDR2 YNFKEQ. This CDR3 has 14 residues. J lost 0 bases, V lost 5 bases, and 3 bases had no gene match. The CDR3 spells CASSWGTDQETQYF. The CDR3 DNA reads as TGTGCCAGCAGCTGGGGGACAGACCAAGAGACCCAGTACTTC.

V and J are TRBV27 and TRBJ2-7; 7 bases line up with TRBD1. From germline, CDR1 is MNHEY and CDR2 SMNVEV (reference sequence). The CDR3 has 15 amino acids. V shed 5 bases and J 6 bases; nucleotides not matched to a gene: 13. CDR3 protein: CASSPTRQGSVEQYF. The CDR3 nucleotides read TGTGCCAGCAGTCCCACCCGACAGGGTTCGGTCGAGCAGTACTTC.

The chain has TRBV29-1 and TRBJ2-1; 8 bases are shared with TRBD1. CDR3 length: 16 residues. V dropped 5 bases and J dropped 7; count of bases not matched to a gene: 16. The V gene's germline CDR1 is SQVTM and CDR2 ANQGSEA. The CDR3 loop reads CSVTSRTGRRRNEQFF. CDR3 sequence (DNA): TGCAGCGTTACCTCAAGGACAGGGCGGAGGAGGAATGAGCAGTTCTTC.

V is TRBV19 and J is TRBJ2-3; TRBD1 might be the D (6 bases). Germline V gene lookup returns CDR1 LNHDA and CDR2 SQIVND (reference sequence). The V gene lost 3 bases and the J gene lost 3 bases, with 19 bases spanning the gap. The CDR3 loop spans 17 amino acids. CDR3 residues: CASSMESLDSQTDTQYF. CDR3 bases: TGTGCCAGTAGTATGGAATCCCTGGACAGTCAAACAGATACGCAGTATTTT.

The chain employs TRBV6-5 and TRBJ1-1, with D maybe TRBD1 (6 bases). Germline assignment: CDR1 MNHEY and CDR2 SVGAGI. This CDR3 has 14 residues. V gave up 2 bases and J gave up 1 base, with 8 bases separating them. CDR3 sequence: CASSYRRGNTEAFF. The CDR3 nucleotides read TGTGCCAGCAGTTACCGCAGGGGGAACACTGAAGCTTTCTTT.

Here the CDR3 DNA reads TGCGCCAGCAGCCTCTTCCTAGCGGGGGACCGCACAGATACGCAGTATTTT. It is translated as CASSLFLAGDRTDTQYF. The genes are TRBV4-1 and TRBJ2-3; 10 nucleotides match TRBD2. The CDR3 covers 17 residues. V shed 4 bases and J 1 base; nucleotides not matched to a gene: 8. The germline gives CDR1 MGHRA, CDR2 YSYEKL.

The genes are TRBV4-1 and TRBJ1-5; TRBD1 aligns across 9 bases. Trimming removed 0 bases from V and 7 bases from J; junction bases left unmatched: 13. CDR1 is MGHRA and CDR2 is YSYEKL in the germline V gene. The CDR3 extends over 18 amino acids. DNA for the CDR3: TGCGCCAGCAGCCAAGAGTTAACCGGGACAGGGAGAGGCCAGCCCCAGCATTTT. The encoded protein is CASSQELTGTGRGQPQHF.

This clone was observed a single time. The chain has TRBV29-1 and TRBJ2-7; D remains unclear. The CDR3 spans 11 residues. Germline values: CDR1 SQVTM, CDR2 ANQGSEA. Trimming left V 3 bases short and J 9 bases short, with 12 bases between. The CDR3 reads CSVDLADGQYF. Here the CDR3 DNA reads TGCAGCGTTGACTTGGCGGACGGGCAGTACTTC.

This chain connects TRBV18 to TRBJ1-6, with 11 bases fitting TRBD1. J was trimmed by 0 bases and V by 6 bases; bases with no gene match: 13. The germline V gene has CDR1 KGHSH and CDR2 LQKENI. The CDR3 runs 20 residues. The CDR3: CASSHRTGGPGSSYNSPLHF. CDR3 nucleotides: TGTGCCAGCTCCCACCGGACAGGGGGCCCGGGAAGCTCCTATAATTCACCCCTCCACTTT.

The gene calls are TRBV9 and TRBJ1-5; D not resolved. V dropped 0 bases and J dropped 6 bases, with 13 bases sitting between them. This CDR3 is 15 amino acids long. Germline loops: CDR1 SGDLS, CDR2 YYNGEE. CDR3 in amino acids: CASSVGPEESQPQHF. The CDR3 DNA follows: TGTGCCAGCAGCGTAGGACCCGAAGAGAGTCAGCCCCAGCATTTT.

This chain uses TRBV29-1 with TRBJ2-3; D gene ambiguous. This CDR3 has 13 amino acids. Trimming shortened V by 4 bases and J by 2 bases, and 10 bases separated the two germline ends. Germline V gene lookup returns CDR1 SQVTM and CDR2 ANQGSEA. The CDR3 DNA reads as TGCAGCGTTGTAGGGTCTTACACAGATACGCAGTATTTT. Translation gives CSVVGSYTDTQYF.

The CDR3 DNA sequence: TGTGCCAGCAGCTTCCCCGGGACAGGGGGGTACGAGCAGTACTTC. Protein: CASSFPGTGGYEQYF. The chain recombines TRBV13 with TRBJ2-7; 11 bases line up with TRBD1. Per germline, CDR1 PRHDT and CDR2 FYEKMQ (reference sequence). This CDR3 is 15 amino acids long. J gave up 4 bases and V 3 bases, and 5 bases lay outside the gene matches.

This sequence joins TRBV7-9 and TRBJ2-7; 9 bases line up with TRBD1. This CDR3 has 15 residues. J was trimmed by 2 bases and V by 1 base; bases with no gene match: 3. CDR1 SEHNR and CDR2 FQNEAQ come from the germline V gene (reference sequence). The CDR3 loop is CASSLGQGVTYEQYF. The CDR3 DNA is TGTGCCAGCAGCTTAGGACAGGGGGTCACCTACGAGCAGTACTTC.

The rearrangement uses TRBV7-2 and TRBJ1-1; 9 bases map to TRBD1. This CDR3 has 15 residues. Germline V gene sequence: CDR1 SGHTA, CDR2 FQGNSA. With 5 bases clipped from V and 4 bases from J, the junction kept 8 bases outside the gene matches. In nucleotides, the CDR3 is TGTGCCAGCAGCCCTATAGGGGACAGGGTCACTGAAGCTTTCTTT. It is translated as CASSPIGDRVTEAFF.

The chain combines TRBV10-3 with TRBJ2-7, with 8 bases that match TRBD2. The germline gives CDR1 ENHRY, CDR2 SYGVKD. The CDR3 runs 13 residues. V lost 11 bases and J lost 2; bases outside the gene matches: 8. The CDR3 spells CAARGLGAYEQYF. For the CDR3, the DNA is TGTGCCGCCCGGGGACTAGGAGCCTACGAGCAGTACTTC.

This clone occurred once. The chain carries TRBV7-6 and TRBJ1-6; 8 nucleotides match TRBD1. V lost 3 bases, J lost 5 bases, and 6 bases stayed unmatched. The CDR3 extends over 16 amino acids. CDR1 SGHVS and CDR2 FNYEAQ come from the germline V gene. CDR3 protein: CASSFDRGPNNSPLHF. CDR3 bases: TGTGCCAGCAGCTTTGACAGGGGTCCCAATAATTCACCCCTCCACTTT.